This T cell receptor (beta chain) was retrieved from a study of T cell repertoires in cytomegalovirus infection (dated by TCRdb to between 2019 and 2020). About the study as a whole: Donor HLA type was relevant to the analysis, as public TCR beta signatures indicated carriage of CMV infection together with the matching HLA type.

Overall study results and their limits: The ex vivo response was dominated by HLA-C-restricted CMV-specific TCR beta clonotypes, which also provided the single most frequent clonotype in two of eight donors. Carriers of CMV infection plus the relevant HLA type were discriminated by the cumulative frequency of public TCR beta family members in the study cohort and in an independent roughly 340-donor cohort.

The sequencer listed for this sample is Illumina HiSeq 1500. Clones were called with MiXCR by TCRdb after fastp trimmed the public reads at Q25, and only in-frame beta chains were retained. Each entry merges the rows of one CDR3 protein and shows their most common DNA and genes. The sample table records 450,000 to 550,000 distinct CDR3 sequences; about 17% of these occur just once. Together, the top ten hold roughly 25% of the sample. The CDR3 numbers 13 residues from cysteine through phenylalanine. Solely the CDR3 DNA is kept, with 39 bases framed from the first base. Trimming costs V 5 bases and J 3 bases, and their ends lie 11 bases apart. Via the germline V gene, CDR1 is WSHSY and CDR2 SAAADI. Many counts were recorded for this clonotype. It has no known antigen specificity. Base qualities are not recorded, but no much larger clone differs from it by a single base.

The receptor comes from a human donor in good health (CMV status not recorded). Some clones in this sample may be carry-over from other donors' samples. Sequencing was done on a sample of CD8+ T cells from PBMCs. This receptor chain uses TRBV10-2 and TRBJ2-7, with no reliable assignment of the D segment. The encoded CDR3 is CASSMGSNYEQYF. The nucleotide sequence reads TGCGCCAGCAGTATGGGCTCCAACTACGAGCAGTACTTC.